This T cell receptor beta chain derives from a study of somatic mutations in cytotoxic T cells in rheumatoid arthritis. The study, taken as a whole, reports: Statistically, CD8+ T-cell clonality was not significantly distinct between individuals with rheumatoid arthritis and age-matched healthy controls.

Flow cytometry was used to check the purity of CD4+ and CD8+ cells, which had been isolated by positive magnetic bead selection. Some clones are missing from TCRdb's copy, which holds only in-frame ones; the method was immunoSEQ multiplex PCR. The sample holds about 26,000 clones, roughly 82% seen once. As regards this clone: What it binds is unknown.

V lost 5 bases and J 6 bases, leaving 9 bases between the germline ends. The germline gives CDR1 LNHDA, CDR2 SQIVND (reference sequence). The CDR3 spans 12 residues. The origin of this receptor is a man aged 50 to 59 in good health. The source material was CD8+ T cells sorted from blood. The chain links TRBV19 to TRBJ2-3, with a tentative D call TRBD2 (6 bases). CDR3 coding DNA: TGTGCCAGTAGTCTAAGCGGGGATACGCAGTATTTT. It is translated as CASSLSGDTQYF.